One sample yielded the 17 T cell receptor beta chains listed below, sequenced in a study of vaccination effects on CD4 cells after COVID-19. The table came from immunoSEQ multiplex PCR; TCRdb's copy has only in-frame clones and leaves some out. The repertoire includes roughly 27,000 clones, over 60% of them detected once, and about 6% sits in the top ten. With the ViraFEST assay, the study expanded antigen-specific CD4+ T cells using viral peptide pools, then sequenced them. Following an approximately 9-day culture, CD4+ T cells were purified. Each participant was administered two doses of either the BNT162b2 or the mRNA-1273 vaccine. Their antigens are not known. The sample consisted of CD4+ T cells from PBMCs cultured with SARS-CoV-2 spike peptides, taken after COVID-19 vaccination. The receptor source for this set is a human donor who received a COVID-19 vaccine. Some clones in this sample may be carry-over from other donors' samples.

This clone was counted once. This sequence joins TRBV7-2 and TRBJ2-2, with no clear D. The CDR3 extends over 13 amino acids. V lost 2 bases, J lost 3 bases, and 4 bases lay in between. Germline V gives CDR1 SGHTA, CDR2 FQGNSA. CDR3: CASSLPHTGELFF. CDR3 sequence (DNA): TGTGCCAGCAGCTTACCCCACACCGGGGAGCTGTTTTTT.

CDR3 bases: TGTGCCAGCAGCCACGTCTCCGGGGATTCACCCCTCCACTTT. Translated, it gives CASSHVSGDSPLHF. The rearrangement links TRBV7-8 to TRBJ1-6; D uncertain. The CDR3 is 14 residues long. Germline lookup yields CDR1 SGHVS and CDR2 FQNEAQ. With 5 bases removed from V and 8 bases from J, the gap between germline ends came to 13 bases.

This chain connects TRBV7-3 to TRBJ1-2; maybe TRBD1 (6 bases). Per germline, CDR1 SGHTA and CDR2 FQGTGA. Trimming took 3 bases from V and 4 from J, leaving 12 bases between them. This CDR3 is 14 amino acids long. The CDR3 loop is CASSLDSLSYGYTF. The CDR3 DNA reads TGTGCCAGCAGCTTGGACAGTTTGAGCTATGGCTACACCTTC.

The chain combines TRBV2 with TRBJ1-5; no definite D call. This CDR3 region has 13 residues. CDR1 and CDR2 from the germline V gene are SNHLY and FYNNEI. Trimming stripped 7 bases from V and 4 bases from J, with 11 bases between. The CDR3 here is CASTKDLNQPQHF. The CDR3 nucleotides are TGTGCCAGCACGAAGGACCTAAATCAGCCCCAGCATTTT. The whole variable domain, remainder taken from reference TRBV2 and TRBJ1-5, is EPEVTQTPSHQVTQMGQEVILRCVPISNHLYFYWYRQILGQKVEFLVSFYNNEISEKSEIFDDQFSVERPDGSNFTLKIRSTKLEDSAMYFCASTKDLNQPQHFGDGTRLSIL.

This chain joins TRBV10-3 and TRBJ2-3, with no clear D. The CDR3 has 15 amino acids. Germline V gives CDR1 ENHRY, CDR2 SYGVKD. V was shortened by 2 bases and J by 2 bases, with 11 bases between the two germline ends. CDR3 nucleotide sequence: TGTGCCATCAGTGAGGGGCAGGCGGACACAGATACGCAGTATTTT. Amino acid sequence: CAISEGQADTDTQYF.

The chain has TRBV6-2 or TRBV6-3 and TRBJ2-1; TRBD1 aligns across 9 bases. Losses at the gene ends were 2 bases for V and 12 bases for J; bases not matched to a gene: 11. In germline, CDR1 is MNHEY, CDR2 SVGEGT. The CDR3 is made up of 15 amino acids. CDR3 amino acids: CASSYPQDRGRVQFF. Written as DNA, the CDR3 is TGTGCCAGCAGTTACCCACAGGACAGGGGTCGGGTGCAGTTCTTC.

The chain is built from TRBV28 and TRBJ1-5; D remains ambiguous. The V and J ends lost 6 bases and 5 bases respectively, with 5 bases between them. From germline, CDR1 is MDHEN and CDR2 SYDVKM. The CDR3 runs 11 residues. The CDR3 sequence is CASSFHQPQHF. CDR3 DNA sequence: TGTGCCAGCAGCTTCCATCAGCCCCAGCATTTT.

The count of this clone is one. The chain couples TRBV7-2 to TRBJ2-7; D gene unclear. Germline V gene sequence: CDR1 SGHTA, CDR2 FQGNSA. V lost 0 bases, J lost 2 bases, and 5 bases lay in between. The CDR3 has 13 residues. CDR3 sequence: CASSLAKTYEQYV. CDR3 sequence (DNA): TGTGCCAGCAGCTTAGCCAAGACCTACGAGCAGTACGTC.

The J gene is TRBJ2-3, the V gene TRBV6-5; D uncertain. Trimming shortened V by 3 bases and J by 2 bases, and 9 bases separated the two germline ends. Germline V gives CDR1 MNHEY, CDR2 SVGAGI. This CDR3 spans 14 amino acids. CDR3 sequence reads: CASSYSGYTDTQYF. CDR3 bases: TGTGCCAGCAGTTATTCCGGATACACAGATACGCAGTATTTT.

The chain couples TRBV6-4 to TRBJ1-2, with D tentatively TRBD1 (6 bases). Germline loops: CDR1 MRHNA, CDR2 SNTAGT. The CDR3 covers 14 residues. V lost 5 bases, J lost 2 bases, and 12 bases lay in between. The CDR3 loop is CASSPGAANYGYTF. The CDR3 DNA reads as TGTGCCAGCAGTCCAGGGGCCGCGAACTATGGCTACACCTTC.

J is TRBJ2-2 and V is TRBV5-1; 7 nucleotides match TRBD2. This CDR3 comprises 16 residues. V trimming: 1 base; J trimming: 5 bases; junction bases outside the gene matches: 8. CDR1 and CDR2 from the germline V gene are SGHRS and YFSETQ. CDR3 sequence: CASSLRQAGETGELFF. The CDR3 bases are TGCGCCAGCAGCTTGCGGCAGGCGGGGGAGACCGGGGAGCTGTTTTTT.

The gene calls are TRBV6-4 and TRBJ2-3, with 16 bases fitting TRBD2. In germline, CDR1 is MRHNA, CDR2 SNTAGT. Trimming cost V 5 bases and J 4 bases; bases outside gene matches: 6. This CDR3 has 17 residues. The chain's CDR3 is CASSSGTSGGASDTQYF. Written as DNA, the CDR3 is TGTGCCAGCAGTTCCGGGACTAGCGGGGGGGCCTCAGATACGCAGTATTTT.

This rearrangement joins TRBV2 to TRBJ1-1; D not resolved. The CDR3 contains 13 residues. Trimming removed 4 bases at V and 7 bases at J, with 13 bases between. Germline V CDR1 and CDR2: SNHLY, FYNNEI. CDR3: CASSVVVGIEAFF. The CDR3 DNA follows: TGTGCCAGCAGTGTAGTTGTGGGAATTGAAGCTTTCTTT.

The J gene is TRBJ2-5, the V gene TRBV5-1; possibly TRBD1 for D (5 bases). The germline gives CDR1 SGHRS, CDR2 YFSETQ. With 4 bases removed from V and 3 bases from J, the gap between germline ends came to 16 bases. CDR3 length: 15 amino acids. The CDR3 spells CASSPRAVMEETQYF. Written as DNA, the CDR3 is TGCGCCAGCAGCCCCAGGGCGGTAATGGAAGAGACCCAGTACTTC.

This clone has more than one count but fewer than ten. J is TRBJ2-1 and V is TRBV5-6; 11 bases match TRBD2. Germline lookup yields CDR1 SGHDT and CDR2 YYEEEE. There are 15 residues in the CDR3. J was trimmed by 2 bases and V by 6 bases; bases with no gene match: 4. CDR3 nucleotides: TGTGCCAGCACTAGCGGGGGGTTTCCCTACAATGAGCAGTTCTTC. This gives the protein CASTSGGFPYNEQFF.

The chain recombines TRBV5-1 with TRBJ1-4; D is unclear. Germline values: CDR1 SGHRS, CDR2 YFSETQ. This CDR3 is 15 amino acids long. Trimming left V 2 bases short and J 5 bases short, with 13 bases between. For the CDR3, the DNA is TGCGCCAGCAGCTTTGACGCCGCGGGGAATGAAAAACTGTTTTTT. Translation: CASSFDAAGNEKLFF.

The chain links TRBV2 to TRBJ1-5; unclear D gene. The ends were cut back, 5 bases at V and 1 base at J, with 6 bases in the middle. Germline V lookup: CDR1 SNHLY, CDR2 FYNNEI. CDR3 length equals 13 residues. The CDR3 is CASSTQSNQPQHF. The CDR3 DNA reads TGTGCCAGCAGTACGCAGAGCAATCAGCCCCAGCATTTT.